Listed here are 24 T cell receptor beta chains from one sample, sequenced in a study of identical twins. TCRdb fed the 5' RACE reads into MiXCR, producing one record per CDR3 protein. The sample holds more than 1.5 million distinct CDR3 sequences; about 32% are singletons and the top ten take around 0.3%. The specimen sequenced was cord blood. Receptors were obtained from a newborn girl in good health.

The rearrangement joins TRBV7-9 to TRBJ2-7; 10 positions agree with TRBD2. Germline CDR1 SEHNR, CDR2 FQNEAQ (reference sequence). V dropped 8 bases and J dropped 7; count of bases not matched to a gene: 8. The CDR3 is 13 residues long. This CDR3 reads CASQRGGYNEQYF. DNA for the CDR3: TGTGCCAGCCAGCGGGGGGGCTACAATGAGCAGTACTTC.

As regards this clonotype: An end of the junction does not agree with germline; a read error may underlie this. J is TRBJ2-3 and V is TRBV7-8; 8 bases are shared with TRBD2. The V gene's germline CDR1 is SGHVS and CDR2 FQNEAQ. The CDR3 is 15 amino acids. This CDR3 reads CASQYGTSLTGTQYF. DNA for the CDR3: TGTGCCAGTCAATATGGGACTAGTTTAACAGGTACGCAGTATTTT.

The rearrangement links TRBV7-4 to TRBJ2-5; D is perhaps TRBD2 (6 bases). The CDR3 is made up of 17 amino acids. CDR1 SGHVT and CDR2 SQSDAQ come from the germline V gene. Between the trimmed V and J ends, which lost 2 bases and 5 bases, there was a span of 21 bases. CDR3 sequence: CASSLLRRTNQRETQYF. In DNA form, the CDR3 reads TGTGCCAGCAGCTTACTAAGGAGGACTAACCAAAGGGAGACCCAGTACTTC.

This clonotype has only a few counts. The rearrangement uses TRBV10-3 and TRBJ2-5; D call uncertain. CDR1 and CDR2 (germline): ENHRY, SYGVKD. The CDR3 has 13 amino acids. V lost 3 bases to trimming and J lost 5 bases, with 10 bases between them. CDR3 amino acids: CAISDGSGETQYF. The CDR3 DNA follows: TGTGCCATCAGTGACGGCAGTGGGGAGACCCAGTACTTC.

This clonotype was observed a handful of times. The V and J genes are TRBV2 and TRBJ2-7; the D is unclear. V was trimmed by 4 bases and J by 0 bases, leaving 13 bases between them. CDR1 is SNHLY, CDR2 FYNNEI, per germline. CDR3 length: 15 residues. CDR3 region: CASSGAASSSYEQYF. CDR3 in DNA: TGTGCCAGCAGTGGGGCGGCCTCCAGCTCCTACGAGCAGTACTTC.

This clonotype came up once. This may be a read error, as it is one base from a much larger clone. The V and J genes are TRBV15 and TRBJ2-3; 8 bases match TRBD2. The germline CDR1 and CDR2 sequences are LNHNV and YYDKDF (reference sequence). The CDR3 is 15 residues long. The CDR3 coding sequence is TGTGCCTCCAGCAGAGATCTTGCGGGAGGAGATACGCAGTATTTT. Its translation is CASSRDLAGGDTQYF.

V usage is TRBV7-9 and J usage is TRBJ1-1; perhaps TRBD1 as D (5 bases). CDR3 size: 14 residues. V was shortened by 5 bases and J by 0 bases, with 10 bases between the two germline ends. Germline-derived CDR1 and CDR2 are SEHNR and FQNEAQ (reference sequence). The CDR3 DNA reads as TGTGCCAGCAGCACGACAGAGCTGAACACTGAAGCTTTCTTT. It specifies CASSTTELNTEAFF.

This clonotype showed up just a few times. The J gene is TRBJ1-2, the V gene TRBV28; TRBD1 matches at 7 bases. The CDR3 has 17 amino acids. The junction had 10 bases not matched to a gene; V was cut back by 2 bases and J by 1 base. Per germline, CDR1 MDHEN and CDR2 SYDVKM. This CDR3 is CASSLGDSPPHNYGYTF. The CDR3 nucleotides are TGTGCCAGCAGTTTAGGGGACAGTCCACCCCATAACTATGGCTACACCTTC.

V is TRBV19 and J is TRBJ1-5, with D perhaps matching TRBD1 (6 bases). The V gene lost 5 bases and the J gene lost 4 bases, with 12 bases spanning the gap. Germline loops: CDR1 LNHDA, CDR2 SQIVND (reference sequence). This CDR3 region has 14 residues. CDR3 sequence: CASSSGHKNQPQHF. CDR3 nucleotide sequence: TGTGCCAGTAGTTCGGGACACAAAAATCAGCCCCAGCATTTT.

J is TRBJ2-1 and V is TRBV6-1; TRBD1 is a possible D gene (6 bases). Matching the DNA end better, TRBJ2-7 makes the J call doubtful. Germline V gene sequence: CDR1 MNHNS, CDR2 SASEGT. The CDR3 totals 18 residues. The CDR3 protein is CASSRTHPDRLSYNEQYF. The DNA of the CDR3 is TGTGCCAGCAGCCGGACCCATCCAGACAGGTTGTCCTACAATGAGCAGTACTTC.

The chain employs TRBV14 and TRBJ2-5, with a possible D match to TRBD2 (6 bases). The closer fit of TRBJ2-7 to the DNA end suggests the J call may be wrong. CDR1 is SGHDN and CDR2 is FVKESK in the germline V gene. The CDR3 has 15 amino acids. The CDR3 sequence is CASSRAGSSRYEQYF. The CDR3 DNA is TGTGCCAGCAGCAGGGCGGGAAGTTCCCGCTACGAGCAGTACTTC.

This clonotype has just a few counts. This chain connects TRBV24-1 to TRBJ2-3, with D perhaps matching TRBD2 (5 bases). The V end was cut by 8 bases, the J end by 2 bases, with 10 bases between. Germline V CDR1 and CDR2: KGHDR, SFDVKD. The CDR3 runs to 13 residues. The CDR3 region is CATKDSNTDTQYF. Here the CDR3 DNA reads TGTGCCACCAAGGACTCCAACACAGATACGCAGTATTTT.

This clonotype was seen a single time. The chain couples TRBV9 to TRBJ2-2, with 7 bases identical to TRBD1. The CDR3 runs to 16 residues. Germline CDR1 and CDR2: SGDLS and YYNGEE. V dropped 2 bases and J dropped 4; count of bases not matched to a gene: 8. CDR3 loop: CASSVPDRAVTGELFF. The CDR3 nucleotides read TGTGCCAGCAGCGTCCCCGACAGGGCGGTCACCGGGGAGCTGTTTTTT.

This clonotype occurred a few times. The junction shows a germline mismatch at one end, possibly a read error. The rearrangement joins TRBV7-2 to TRBJ1-1; D possibly corresponds to TRBD1 (5 bases). Germline CDR1 is SGHTA and CDR2 is FQGNSA. The CDR3 is 16 residues long. The CDR3 nucleotides are TGTGCCAGCAGCTTAGTGGCAGGGTTATTGAACACTGAAGATTTCTTT. Residues: CASSLVAGLLNTEDFF.

This clonotype was observed a handful of times. This chain joins TRBV28 and TRBJ2-3; the D is unclear. The CDR3 spans 16 residues. V lost 2 bases and J lost 0, with 12 bases in between. Germline V gene data show CDR1 as MDHEN and CDR2 as SYDVKM. The CDR3 loop is CASSLPGISSTDTQYF. Here the CDR3 DNA reads TGTGCCAGCAGTTTACCCGGAATATCTAGCACAGATACGCAGTATTTT.

This sequence joins TRBV5-1 and TRBJ2-3, with TRBD1 identical over 10 bases. J gave up 1 base and V 4 bases, and 3 bases lay outside the gene matches. The CDR3 runs 15 residues. Germline CDR1 and CDR2: SGHRS and YFSETQ. CDR3 bases: TGCGCCAGCAGCAAAGGGACAGGGGGCACAGATACGCAGTATTTT. The encoded protein is CASSKGTGGTDTQYF.

This clonotype was seen a handful of times. This chain joins TRBV5-1 and TRBJ1-1; D perhaps matches TRBD1 (5 bases). This CDR3 contains 13 residues. Deletions cut 0 bases from V and 3 bases from J, with 6 bases between. The germline V gene encodes CDR1 SGHRS and CDR2 YFSETQ. This chain's CDR3 is CASSLEQDTEAFF. As DNA, the CDR3 is TGCGCCAGCAGCTTGGAACAGGACACTGAAGCTTTCTTT.

This clonotype was seen a handful of times. V and J are TRBV6-6 and TRBJ2-7, with D possibly called TRBD1 or TRBD2 (6 bases each). Trimming pared 5 bases from V and 0 bases from J, leaving 17 bases between. CDR3 length: 16 amino acids. CDR1 and CDR2 (germline): MNHNY, SVGAGI (reference sequence). CDR3: CASSAAGTIISYEQYF. The CDR3 DNA follows: TGTGCCAGCAGTGCCGCGGGGACAATAATCTCCTACGAGCAGTACTTC.

There are a few counts of this clonotype. This chain joins TRBV3-1 and TRBJ2-5, with 9 bases that match TRBD2. CDR3 length equals 16 residues. Germline CDR1 reads LGHDT; CDR2 reads YNNKEL (reference sequence). Trimming took 1 base from V and 5 from J; bases not matched to a gene: 8. DNA for the CDR3: TGTGCCAGCAGCCAAGCGGCGGGGGGGCCGTGGGAGACCCAGTACTTC. Encoded protein: CASSQAAGGPWETQYF.

This clonotype appeared many times. The V and J genes are TRBV27 and TRBJ2-3; D not resolved. V was shortened by 4 bases and J by 2 bases, with 7 bases between the two germline ends. CDR1 MNHEY and CDR2 SMNVEV come from the germline V gene (reference sequence). This CDR3 region has 13 residues. CDR3 loop: CASSSGYTDTQYF. CDR3 DNA: TGTGCCAGCAGTTCTGGCTACACAGATACGCAGTATTTT.

A few counts support this clonotype. The chain recombines TRBV28 with TRBJ2-7; weak D call: TRBD1 (5 bases). Germline assignment: CDR1 MDHEN and CDR2 SYDVKM. V lost 6 bases to trimming and J lost 0 bases, with 15 bases between them. This CDR3 contains 15 residues. Written as DNA, the CDR3 is TGTGCCAGCAGCCTCCATCAGGGCCCCTCCTACGAGCAGTACTTC. It encodes CASSLHQGPSYEQYF.

The chain recombines TRBV28 with TRBJ2-3; 9 bases match TRBD1. Per the germline V gene, CDR1 is MDHEN and CDR2 is SYDVKM. The CDR3 spans 13 residues. With V trimmed by 5 bases and J by 10 bases, 7 bases remained unmatched. Written as DNA, the CDR3 is TGTGCCAGCAGTCCGGGACAGGGTTTGTCGCAGTATTTT. Amino acid sequence: CASSPGQGLSQYF. Full variable domain (missing parts from reference TRBV28 and TRBJ2-3): DVKVTQSSRYLVKRTGEKVFLECVQDMDHENMFWYRQDPGLGLRLIYFSYDVKMKEKGDIPEGYSVSREKKERFSLILESASTNQTSMYLCASSPGQGLSQYFGPGTRLTVL.

This chain connects TRBV4-2 to TRBJ1-5, with 7 positions matching TRBD1. CDR1 is LGHNA and CDR2 is YNFKEQ in the germline V gene. V was pared by 0 bases and J by 3 bases, with 5 bases of the junction left unmatched. The CDR3 has 16 amino acids. The CDR3 nucleotides read TGTGCCAGCAGCCAAGAACCCAGGGGGAACAATCAGCCCCAGCATTTT. This gives the protein CASSQEPRGNNQPQHF.

This clonotype appeared a few times. This rearrangement joins TRBV2 to TRBJ1-2; maybe TRBD1 (6 bases). V shed 6 bases and J shed 8 bases, with 16 bases lying between them. Germline CDR1 reads SNHLY; CDR2 reads FYNNEI. The CDR3 loop spans 13 amino acids. Here the CDR3 reads CASSGQRGLGYTF. The CDR3 DNA reads as TGTGCCAGCAGCGGACAGCGTGGGCTAGGCTACACCTTC.